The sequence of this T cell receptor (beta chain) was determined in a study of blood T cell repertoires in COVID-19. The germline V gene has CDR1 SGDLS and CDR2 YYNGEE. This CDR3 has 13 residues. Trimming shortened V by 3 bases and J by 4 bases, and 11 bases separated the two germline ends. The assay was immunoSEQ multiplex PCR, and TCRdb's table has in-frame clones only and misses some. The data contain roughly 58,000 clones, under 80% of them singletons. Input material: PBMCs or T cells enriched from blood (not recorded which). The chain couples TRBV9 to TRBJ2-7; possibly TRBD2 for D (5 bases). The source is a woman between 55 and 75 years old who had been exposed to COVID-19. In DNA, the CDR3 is TGTGCCAGCAGCGACTCCCGAGGGTACGAGCAGTACTTC. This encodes CASSDSRGYEQYF.